This T cell receptor beta chain was sequenced for a study of blood T cell repertoires in COVID-19. Study information: Acute and convalescent COVID-19 samples came from the United States, Italy and Spain. Sources were T cells, B-cell-depleted T cells, or PBMCs; the material itself was cDNA or gDNA.

Sequenced by immunoSEQ multiplex PCR; TCRdb stores in-frame clones only, minus some. The table shows approximately 69,000 clones, with about 82% occurring only once. Between the trimmed V and J ends, which lost 7 bases and 5 bases, there was a span of 15 bases. Germline assignment: CDR1 SEHNR and CDR2 FQNEAQ (reference sequence). The CDR3 consists of 14 residues. This TCR came from an older woman with acute or convalescent COVID-19. Sequenced input: peripheral blood. V usage is TRBV7-9 and J usage is TRBJ2-4; D perhaps matches TRBD2 (5 bases). The CDR3 sequence: CASNKMGEENIQYF. The CDR3 nucleotides are TGTGCCAGCAACAAAATGGGAGAAGAAAACATTCAGTACTTC.